This T cell receptor (beta chain) was found in a study of OX40 agonist ivuxolimab in advanced cancers. Repertoires were generated with immunoSEQ multiplex PCR, while TCRdb's copy carries only in-frame clones and drops some. The sample yields around 26,000 clones, about 76% seen once. This CDR3 comprises 14 residues. Germline CDR1 reads SEHNR; CDR2 reads FQNEAQ (reference sequence). V was pared by 1 base and J by 6 bases, with 12 bases between. The sequenced sample was CD4+ or CD8+ T cells sorted from blood, obtained in a trial of the OX40 agonist ivuxolimab. This chain links TRBV7-9 with TRBJ1-1; D gene ambiguous. This TCR was sampled from an adult with an advanced solid tumor such as melanoma, head and neck, liver or kidney cancer. The CDR3 DNA is TGTGCCAGCAGCTTAGTCCTCCCGGGAGCTGAAGCTTTCTTT. This gives the protein CASSLVLPGAEAFF.